The 27 T cell receptor beta chains reported below all come from one sample, sequenced in a study of blood T cells in healthy people across ages. Then a second PCR, running roughly 7 to 12 cycles, was carried out with a sample-barcoded 5' primer and a J-beta primer mix. Using its own MiXCR run on the 5' RACE reads, TCRdb lists one record per CDR3 protein. Of roughly 720,000 distinct CDR3 sequences in the sample, approximately 53% were seen once. What was sequenced was blood. These receptors originate from a man at least 80 years old in good health.

The chain links TRBV5-1 to TRBJ2-1; D uncertain. With 7 bases removed from V and 8 bases from J, the gap between germline ends came to 10 bases. CDR3 size: 11 residues. Germline V gives CDR1 SGHRS, CDR2 YFSETQ. The CDR3 reads CASGLYDEQFF. CDR3 nucleotide sequence: TGCGCCAGCGGTCTATACGATGAGCAGTTCTTC.

This chain uses TRBV28 with TRBJ2-5, with 7 bases that match TRBD2. Germline CDR1 reads MDHEN; CDR2 reads SYDVKM. Trimming cost V 2 bases and J 11 bases; bases outside gene matches: 11. This CDR3 region has 14 residues. The DNA of the CDR3 is TGTGCCAGCAGTTTAGAAGGACTAGTACATGAGCAGTACTTC. Its protein product is CASSLEGLVHEQYF.

The genes are TRBV5-1 and TRBJ1-5; TRBD1 agrees at 7 bases. CDR1 is SGHRS and CDR2 is YFSETQ in the germline V gene. The CDR3 is 14 residues long. J was trimmed by 2 bases and V by 4 bases; bases with no gene match: 3. The CDR3 loop is CASSATGGNQPQHF. DNA for the CDR3: TGCGCCAGCAGCGCCACAGGGGGCAATCAGCCCCAGCATTTT.

This clonotype was picked up a small number of times. The rearrangement links TRBV9 to TRBJ1-2, with TRBD1 as a possible D gene (6 bases). Trimming took off 3 bases at V and 4 bases at J, with 19 bases between the two ends. Germline values: CDR1 SGDLS, CDR2 YYNGEE. The CDR3 is 16 residues long. CDR3 in amino acids: CASSGREGRGVYGYTF. CDR3 bases: TGTGCCAGCAGCGGCCGGGAGGGCAGGGGCGTCTATGGCTACACCTTC. Filled out from reference TRBV9 and TRBJ1-2, the complete variable domain reads DSGVTQTPKHLITATGQRVTLRCSPRSGDLSVYWYQQSLDQGLQFLIQYYNGEERAKGNILERFSAQQFPDLHSELNLSSLELGDSALYFCASSGREGRGVYGYTFGSGTRLTVV.

This sequence joins TRBV20-1 and TRBJ1-2; no definite D call. Trimming cost V 0 bases and J 4 bases, with 9 bases left between them. This CDR3 has 13 residues. CDR1 and CDR2 (germline): DFQATT, SNEGSKA (reference sequence). The CDR3 coding sequence is TGCAGTGCTAGAGATTTAGATGGCTATGGCTACACCTTC. It encodes CSARDLDGYGYTF.

With regard to this clonotype: Its ends do not fully match the called genes, so a read error is possible. The gene calls are TRBV7-7 and TRBJ2-1; the D gene could be TRBD1 or TRBD2 (5 bases each). CDR3 length equals 15 residues. CDR1 is SSHAT, CDR2 FNYEAQ, per germline (reference sequence). The CDR3 coding sequence is TGTGCTAGCAGTCGGGCCCCGGGACCCGAAAATGAGCAGTTCTTC. It encodes CASSRAPGPENEQFF.

Only a few counts were recorded for this clonotype. V usage is TRBV15 and J usage is TRBJ2-5; TRBD1 is a possible D gene (6 bases). The CDR3 has 14 amino acids. The V end was cut by 7 bases, the J end by 4 bases, with 16 bases between. CDR1 is LNHNV, CDR2 YYDKDF, per germline (reference sequence). The CDR3: CATTNPGHLETQYF. The CDR3 DNA follows: TGTGCCACCACCAATCCGGGACACCTAGAGACCCAGTACTTC.

This chain links TRBV5-1 with TRBJ2-2; 10 bases are a match to TRBD1. The germline V gene encodes CDR1 SGHRS and CDR2 YFSETQ. Trimming cost V 0 bases and J 6 bases; bases outside gene matches: 8. This CDR3 region has 17 residues. The CDR3 here is CASSLAPGTGVAGELFF. CDR3 nucleotide sequence: TGCGCCAGCAGCTTGGCTCCCGGGACAGGGGTCGCCGGGGAGCTGTTTTTT. The variable domain in full, with the rest retrieved from reference TRBV5-1 and TRBJ2-2, is KAGVTQTPRYLIKTRGQQVTLSCSPISGHRSVSWYQQTPGQGLQFLFEYFSETQRNKGNFPGRFSGRQFSNSRSEMNVSTLELGDSALYLCASSLAPGTGVAGELFFGEGSRLTVL.

This clonotype was seen just once. The rearrangement links TRBV7-9 to TRBJ1-2, with no clear D. Deletions cut 1 base from V and 4 bases from J, with 13 bases between. Per germline, CDR1 SEHNR and CDR2 FQNEAQ (reference sequence). The CDR3 contains 15 residues. CDR3: CASSLDSGSGYGYTF. Here the CDR3 DNA reads TGTGCCAGCAGCTTAGACTCAGGCAGCGGCTATGGCTACACCTTC.

This clonotype was found a few times. The V and J genes are TRBV20-1 and TRBJ2-7; possibly TRBD2 for D (6 bases). The CDR3 extends over 13 amino acids. CDR1 is DFQATT and CDR2 is SNEGSKA in the germline V gene (reference sequence). Trimming cost V 2 bases and J 7 bases, with 15 bases left between them. The DNA for the CDR3 is TGCAGTGCTAGACTCCCCCCCCGGGAGGAGCAGTACTTC. This codes for CSARLPPREEQYF.

V and J are TRBV5-1 and TRBJ2-5; no reliable D call. The germline V gene has CDR1 SGHRS and CDR2 YFSETQ. CDR3 length: 12 amino acids. V shed 1 base and J shed 12 bases, with 13 bases lying between them. As DNA, the CDR3 is TGCGCCAGCAGCTTGTCGGGCCTTGGGGAGTACTTC. This codes for CASSLSGLGEYF.

Of note for this clonotype: A much larger clone sits a single nucleotide away, making a read error possible. This chain joins TRBV3-1 and TRBJ2-3, with 7 bases identical to TRBD2. With V trimmed by 2 bases and J by 2 bases, 10 bases remained unmatched. Germline CDR1 is LGHDT and CDR2 is YNNKEL (reference sequence). The length of the CDR3 is 17 residues. The CDR3 loop is CASSQWRGAGTTDTQYF. In nucleotides, the CDR3 is TGTGCCAGCAGCCAATGGAGAGGAGCGGGAACCACAGATACGCAGTATTTT.

This clonotype showed up just a few times. The gene calls are TRBV6-5 and TRBJ2-5, with TRBD2 matching over 7 bases. CDR1 MNHEY and CDR2 SVGAGI come from the germline V gene. CDR3 size: 15 residues. The trim removed 2 bases at V and 2 bases at J, leaving 5 bases unmatched. Here the CDR3 DNA reads TGTGCCAGCAGTTACGGCTGGGGACTACAAGAGACCCAGTACTTC. It is translated as CASSYGWGLQETQYF.

This sequence joins TRBV6-6 and TRBJ2-5; 9 bases are shared with TRBD1. The J segment lost 4 bases and the V segment lost 4 bases, leaving 13 bases of the junction unmatched. This CDR3 region has 17 residues. From germline, CDR1 is MNHNY and CDR2 SVGAGI (reference sequence). DNA for the CDR3: TGTGCCAGCAGTTGGGGACAGGGCGCGCGGAGAAGAGAGACCCAGTACTTC. It translates to CASSWGQGARRRETQYF.

This clonotype was recorded a few times. V usage is TRBV20-1 and J usage is TRBJ1-2, with D perhaps TRBD1 (5 bases). The CDR3 has 17 amino acids. Trimming pared 0 bases from V and 2 bases from J, leaving 19 bases between. Germline V lookup: CDR1 DFQATT, CDR2 SNEGSKA (reference sequence). The CDR3 sequence is CSARDRFFVGGNYGYTF. CDR3 nucleotide sequence: TGCAGTGCTAGAGATCGGTTCTTTGTGGGGGGAAACTATGGCTACACCTTC.

The chain couples TRBV7-2 to TRBJ2-4; D is possibly TRBD2 (7 bases). The CDR3 is 17 amino acids. Germline loops: CDR1 SGHTA, CDR2 FQGNSA. V was shortened by 5 bases and J by 0 bases, with 17 bases between the two germline ends. The CDR3 nucleotides are TGTGCCAGCAGCGCCCCGGGGGGCCAACTAGCCAAAAACATTCAGTACTTC. This sequence encodes CASSAPGGQLAKNIQYF.

This clonotype has only a few counts. The V call is TRBV20-1, the J call TRBJ2-7, with 8 bases aligning to TRBD2. CDR3 length: 12 amino acids. Germline-derived CDR1 and CDR2 are DFQATT and SNEGSKA (reference sequence). V shed 6 bases and J 7 bases; nucleotides not matched to a gene: 8. The CDR3 bases are TGCAGTGCCCCTAGGTCGGGGGGGGAGCAGTACTTC. Protein sequence: CSAPRSGGEQYF.

This clonotype was counted only a few times. The chain joins TRBV20-1 to TRBJ2-1, with 8 bases aligning to TRBD2. Germline CDR1 and CDR2: DFQATT and SNEGSKA (reference sequence). The ends lost 6 bases at V and 6 bases at J; junction bases unmatched: 16. This CDR3 comprises 16 residues. CDR3 in DNA: TGCAGTGCCCATATACCGGGACTAGGCCTCGTCAATGAGCAGTTCTTC. Encoded protein: CSAHIPGLGLVNEQFF.

The gene calls are TRBV10-2 and TRBJ1-5, with TRBD1 as a possible D gene (5 bases). The germline V and J ends were trimmed by 7 bases and 2 bases, with 15 bases remaining between them. Germline CDR1 and CDR2: WSHSY and SAAADI. The CDR3 is 15 residues long. This CDR3 is CASTQYRDGNQPQHF. For the CDR3, the DNA is TGCGCCAGCACCCAGTACCGGGACGGCAATCAGCCCCAGCATTTT.

The rearrangement uses TRBV20-1 and TRBJ2-4; 12 positions agree with TRBD2. This CDR3 is 17 amino acids long. Germline CDR1 and CDR2: DFQATT and SNEGSKA (reference sequence). J was trimmed by 0 bases and V by 1 base; bases with no gene match: 4. CDR3 protein: CSARGTSGNEAKNIQYF. In DNA form, the CDR3 reads TGCAGTGCTAGAGGGACTAGCGGGAACGAAGCCAAAAACATTCAGTACTTC.

The chain recombines TRBV5-1 with TRBJ2-1; TRBD2 aligns across 13 bases. The junction had 7 bases not matched to a gene; V was cut back by 4 bases and J by 6 bases. The germline V gene has CDR1 SGHRS and CDR2 YFSETQ. CDR3 size: 16 residues. The CDR3: CASSTKGTSGANEQFF. The CDR3 DNA reads TGCGCCAGCAGCACCAAAGGGACTAGCGGGGCCAATGAGCAGTTCTTC. The variable domain in full, completed from reference TRBV5-1 and TRBJ2-1, reads KAGVTQTPRYLIKTRGQQVTLSCSPISGHRSVSWYQQTPGQGLQFLFEYFSETQRNKGNFPGRFSGRQFSNSRSEMNVSTLELGDSALYLCASSTKGTSGANEQFFGPGTRLTVL.

This clonotype was found a few times. The rearrangement links TRBV20-1 to TRBJ2-7, with D unresolved. The CDR3 extends over 16 amino acids. V was trimmed by 1 base and J by 0 bases, leaving 16 bases between them. Germline V gene lookup returns CDR1 DFQATT and CDR2 SNEGSKA (reference sequence). The CDR3, as DNA: TGCAGTGCTAGAGCGGCCGTTGCAGCCCCCTCCTACGAGCAGTACTTC. It encodes CSARAAVAAPSYEQYF.

This clonotype was seen only a few times. The genes are TRBV20-1 and TRBJ2-5; weak D call: TRBD2 (6 bases). There are 14 residues in the CDR3. Germline V CDR1 and CDR2: DFQATT, SNEGSKA (reference sequence). Trimming left V 6 bases short and J 4 bases short, with 18 bases between. The DNA for the CDR3 is TGCAGTGCCCCGTCCGCGGGGATTCCAGAGACCCAGTACTTC. Translation: CSAPSAGIPETQYF.

The chain links TRBV7-2 to TRBJ1-1, with a weak D call TRBD1 (5 bases). Germline CDR1 and CDR2: SGHTA and FQGNSA. The CDR3 is 14 amino acids. Deletions cut 4 bases from V and 2 bases from J, with 11 bases between. The CDR3 reads CASSSGARNTEAFF. The CDR3 region has the DNA TGTGCCAGCAGCTCCGGGGCGCGCAACACTGAAGCTTTCTTT.

The chain couples TRBV5-1 to TRBJ2-1; 7 nucleotides match TRBD2. J lost 0 bases, V lost 4 bases, and 7 bases had no gene match. Germline loops: CDR1 SGHRS, CDR2 YFSETQ. CDR3 length equals 16 residues. CDR3 residues: CASSGDGGSSYNEQFF. The CDR3 DNA reads TGCGCCAGCAGCGGCGACGGCGGGAGCTCCTACAATGAGCAGTTCTTC.

J is TRBJ1-5 and V is TRBV20-1; 7 nucleotides line up with TRBD1. The ends lost 6 bases at V and 3 bases at J; junction bases unmatched: 11. The CDR3 consists of 15 residues. Looked up from germline, CDR1 is DFQATT and CDR2 is SNEGSKA (reference sequence). CDR3: CSATEQGIFNQPQHF. The CDR3 nucleotides read TGCAGTGCCACTGAACAGGGGATATTCAATCAGCCCCAGCATTTT.

This clonotype occurred a few times. The chain combines TRBV3-1 with TRBJ2-7; 9 bases agree with TRBD1. The trim removed 5 bases at V and 0 bases at J, leaving 11 bases unmatched. CDR3 length: 17 amino acids. Germline V CDR1 and CDR2: LGHDT, YNNKEL (reference sequence). Here the CDR3 reads CASSAIGGQGTSYEQYF. In nucleotides, the CDR3 is TGTGCCAGCAGCGCGATAGGAGGACAGGGGACCTCCTACGAGCAGTACTTC.